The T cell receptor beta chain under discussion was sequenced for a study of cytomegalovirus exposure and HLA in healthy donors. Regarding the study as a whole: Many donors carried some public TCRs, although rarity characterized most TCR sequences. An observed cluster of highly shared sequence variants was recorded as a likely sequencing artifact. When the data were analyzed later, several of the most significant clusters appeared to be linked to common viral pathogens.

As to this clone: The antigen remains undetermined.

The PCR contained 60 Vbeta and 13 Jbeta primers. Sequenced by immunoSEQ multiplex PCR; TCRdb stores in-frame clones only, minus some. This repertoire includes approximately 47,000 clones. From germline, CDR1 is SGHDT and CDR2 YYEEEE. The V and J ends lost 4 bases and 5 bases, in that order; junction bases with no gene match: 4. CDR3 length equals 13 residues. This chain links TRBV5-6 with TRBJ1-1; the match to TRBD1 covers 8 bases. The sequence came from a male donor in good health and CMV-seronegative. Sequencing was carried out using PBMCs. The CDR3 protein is CASSLGTGTEAFF. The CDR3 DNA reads TGTGCCAGCAGCCTCGGGACAGGTACTGAAGCTTTCTTT. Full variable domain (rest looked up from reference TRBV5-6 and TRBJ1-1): DAGVTQSPTHLIKTRGQQVTLRCSPKSGHDTVSWYQQALGQGPQFIFQYYEEEERQRGNFPDRFSGHQFPNYSSELNVNALLLGDSALYLCASSLGTGTEAFFGQGTRLTVV.